The sequence of this TCR beta chain was determined in a study of PD-1 blockade in classical Hodgkin lymphoma. Time point given: cycle 4 day 1 (C4D1), after less than 7 weeks of nivolumab. No patient escaped relapse after autologous stem cell transplantation, and brentuximab vedotin exposure varied. Sequencing used immunoSEQ multiplex PCR; TCRdb keeps in-frame clones, though not all of them. There are roughly 36,000 clones in the sample; about three quarters occur only once, and roughly 9.8% lies in the top ten. The source was peripheral blood mononuclear cells (PBMCs), collected before the fourth cycle of nivolumab. This clonotype was sampled from a human donor with classical Hodgkin lymphoma.

Here the CDR3 DNA reads TGCGCCAGCAGCCAAGACACTTCTCGAACAGCGTGGGCCACAGATACGCAGTATTTT. It yields the protein CASSQDTSRTAWATDTQYF. The rearrangement links TRBV4-3 to TRBJ2-3; no reliable D call. The V and J ends lost 0 bases and 2 bases respectively, with 21 bases between them. The CDR3 length is 19 residues. Germline CDR1 LGHNA, CDR2 YSLEER.